This TCR beta chain is from a study of blood T cells in healthy people across ages. Study-wide results and limits: The recorded TCR beta diversity per million T cells decreased in a roughly linear manner with age.

PBMCs, at least 7 million per sample, were isolated. Germline V lookup: CDR1 SGHTA, CDR2 FQGNSA. The CDR3 contains 13 residues. A J-beta primer mix and a sample-barcoded 5' primer were used in a second PCR of roughly 6 to 12 cycles. TCRdb reanalysed the 5' RACE reads using MiXCR and keeps one entry per CDR3 protein. The data contain fewer than 1,200,000 distinct CDR3 sequences, roughly a quarter of them singletons. In the case of this clonotype: Its antigen is undetermined.

The data were also submitted as part of a second study, on T cells of mothers and their children. That report adds: The donor cohort consisted of three healthy Caucasian mothers and their six children.

The chain is built from TRBV7-2 and TRBJ2-1; unclear D gene. The end of the DNA fits TRBJ2-7 better, so the J call may be wrong. The source of this sequence is a girl under 10 years old in good health. The sample was blood. CDR3 in amino acids: CASSYDGHYEQYF. The CDR3 nucleotides read TGTGCCAGCAGCTACGACGGGCACTACGAGCAGTACTTC.